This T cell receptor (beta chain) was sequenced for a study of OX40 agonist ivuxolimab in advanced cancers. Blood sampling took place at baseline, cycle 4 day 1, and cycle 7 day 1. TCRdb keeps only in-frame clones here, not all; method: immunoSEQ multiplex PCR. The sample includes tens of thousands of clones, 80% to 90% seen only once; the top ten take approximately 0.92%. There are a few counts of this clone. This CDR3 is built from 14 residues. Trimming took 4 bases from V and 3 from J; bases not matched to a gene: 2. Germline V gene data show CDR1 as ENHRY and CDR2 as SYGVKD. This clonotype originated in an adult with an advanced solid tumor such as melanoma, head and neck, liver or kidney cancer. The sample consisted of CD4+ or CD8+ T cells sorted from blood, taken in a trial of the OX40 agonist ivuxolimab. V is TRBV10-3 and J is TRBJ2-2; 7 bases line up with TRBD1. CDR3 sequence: CAISGDSYTGELFF. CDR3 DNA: TGTGCCATCAGTGGGGACAGCTACACCGGGGAGCTGTTTTTT.